This TCR beta chain was sequenced for a study of blood T cells in healthy people across ages. Study-wide results and limits: With naive T cell percentage, TCR beta diversity showed a strong correlation. Diversity of TCR beta per million T cells declined in a roughly linear way with age.

PCR was performed a second time for 7 to 11 cycles using a sample-barcoded 5' primer and a J-beta primer mix. One entry per CDR3 protein, called by TCRdb with MiXCR from the 5' RACE reads. This table has around 780,000 distinct CDR3 sequences, 56% appearing once. The CDR3 runs to 17 residues. After removal of 5 bases from V and 5 bases from J, the junction contained 17 bases not matched to a gene. The germline V gene encodes CDR1 SEHNR and CDR2 FQNEAQ (reference sequence). Turning to this clonotype: Its antigen is not known.

Input material: blood. This clonotype originated in a man aged 40-55 years in good health. V gene TRBV7-9 combines with J gene TRBJ2-5; 7 bases agree with TRBD2. CDR3 sequence (DNA): TGTGCCAGCAGCCCCTCCGGTGTGGGACTACCTCGGGAGACCCAGTACTTC. Translating gives CASSPSGVGLPRETQYF.